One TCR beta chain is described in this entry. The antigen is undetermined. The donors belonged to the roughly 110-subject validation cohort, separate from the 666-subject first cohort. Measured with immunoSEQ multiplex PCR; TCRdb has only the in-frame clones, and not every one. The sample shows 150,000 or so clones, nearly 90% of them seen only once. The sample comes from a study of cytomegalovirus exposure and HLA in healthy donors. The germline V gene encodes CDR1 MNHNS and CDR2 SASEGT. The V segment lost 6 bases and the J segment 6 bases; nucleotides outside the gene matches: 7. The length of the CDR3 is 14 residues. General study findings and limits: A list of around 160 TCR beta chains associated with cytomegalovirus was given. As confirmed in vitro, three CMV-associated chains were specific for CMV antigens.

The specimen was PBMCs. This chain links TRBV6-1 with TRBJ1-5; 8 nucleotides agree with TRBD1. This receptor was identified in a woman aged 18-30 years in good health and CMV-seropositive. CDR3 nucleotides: TGTGCCAGCAGGGCAGGGGGCTTGGGTCAGCCCCAGCATTTT. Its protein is CASRAGGLGQPQHF.